A selection of T cell receptor beta chains follows, all from one sample in a study of cytomegalovirus exposure and HLA in healthy donors. This table comes from immunoSEQ multiplex PCR, and its TCRdb copy is limited to in-frame clones, with some not included. Among over 100,000 clones listed, 70% were seen once. The sequenced sample was PBMCs. The source of these receptors is a man in his thirties or forties in good health and CMV-seropositive. The CDR3 runs from the conserved cysteine through the conserved F or W. The D gene is left open where the match is weak. Expanded clones are given a class, and other clones once, few, many or no size at all.

CASSQGYAGIITEAFF	TGCGCCAGCAGCCAAGGGTATGCAGGGATAATCACTGAAGCTTTCTTT	TRBJ1-1	.	TRBV4-1	16	.
CASSVGAGFTDTQYF	TGTGCCAGCAGCGTCGGGGCGGGGTTCACAGATACGCAGTATTTT	TRBJ2-3	.	TRBV9	15	.
CSSSLGDIYGYTF	TGTTCCAGCAGCCTCGGGGACATCTATGGCTACACCTTC	TRBJ1-2	.	TRBV7-9	13	.
CASSLGPSGLRGFF	TGTGCCAGCAGCTTAGGGCCCTCCGGACTTCGAGGGTTCTTC	TRBJ2-1	.	TRBV7-2	14	.
CASSLLLAGGTDTQYF	TGCGCCAGCAGCTTATTACTAGCGGGTGGTACAGATACGCAGTATTTT	TRBJ2-3	TRBD2	TRBV5-1	16	few
CASNGRQPGNQPQHF	TGTGCCAGTAATGGTCGACAACCTGGGAATCAGCCCCAGCATTTT	TRBJ1-5	.	TRBV19	15	few
CASSLKAGWSGYTF	TGTGCCAGCAGCTTAAAAGCAGGGTGGTCTGGCTACACCTTC	TRBJ1-2	.	TRBV7-3	14	.
CASSTGQGSYEQYF	TGTGCCAGTAGTACGGGACAGGGATCCTACGAGCAGTACTTC	TRBJ2-7	TRBD1	TRBV19	14	.
CASRQGAFASGYTF	TGCGCCAGCAGACAGGGGGCATTTGCTAGTGGCTACACCTTC	TRBJ1-2	TRBD1	TRBV4-1	14	.
CASSPPRTGTTNYGYTF	TGTGCCAGCTCACCACCCCGGACAGGGACAACTAACTATGGCTACACCTTC	TRBJ1-2	TRBD1	TRBV18	17	.
CASIPIGTLNTQYF	TGTGCCAGCATCCCTATAGGGACACTGAATACGCAGTATTTT	TRBJ2-3	.	TRBV27	14	few
CASSLWGGLAKNIQYF	TGTGCCAGCAGTTTATGGGGGGGCCTAGCCAAAAACATTCAGTACTTC	TRBJ2-4	.	TRBV27	16	few
CASSSGQDLNTGELFF	TGTGCCAGCAGCTCCGGACAGGATTTGAACACCGGGGAGCTGTTTTTT	TRBJ2-2	TRBD1	TRBV11-2	16	few
CASSDPSGVRYEQYF	TGCGCCAGCAGTGACCCTAGCGGGGTACGATACGAGCAGTACTTC	TRBJ2-7	TRBD2	TRBV10-2	15	.
CASSSGLAASNTGELFF	TGCGCCAGCAGCTCGGGACTAGCGGCCTCGAACACCGGGGAGCTGTTTTTT	TRBJ2-2	TRBD2	TRBV5-1	17	.
CASSLVRVNTEAFF	TGTGCCAGCAGCTTAGTAAGAGTGAACACTGAAGCTTTCTTT	TRBJ1-1	.	TRBV11-2	14	.
CASSTDRGKETQYF	TGTGCCAGTAGTACTGACAGGGGGAAAGAGACCCAGTACTTC	TRBJ2-5	TRBD1	TRBV19	14	.
CAWSGSWGPQFF	TGTGCCTGGAGTGGGTCGTGGGGGCCACAGTTCTTC	TRBJ2-1	.	TRBV30	12	.
CASSSRPPGGEQFF	TGTGCCAGCAGTTCCCGGCCCCCGGGGGGTGAGCAGTTCTTC	TRBJ2-1	TRBD2	TRBV2	14	few
CASSLKQGANYGYTF	TGTGCCAGCAGTCTCAAACAGGGAGCTAACTATGGCTACACCTTC	TRBJ1-2	.	TRBV2	15	.
CASSVVGQGDSPLHF	TGTGCCAGCAGCGTAGTCGGGCAGGGCGATTCACCCCTCCACTTT	TRBJ1-6	.	TRBV9	15	.
CASSLLAGASNEQFF	TGTGCCAGCAGCTTACTAGCGGGAGCCTCCAATGAGCAGTTCTTC	TRBJ2-1	TRBD2	TRBV7-9	15	.
CASSPPGFFTRDSHQPQHF	TGTGCCAGCAGTCCCCCCGGTTTTTTCACCCGGGACAGTCATCAGCCCCAGCATTTT	TRBJ1-5	TRBD1	TRBV28	19	.
CASSLVGRGSSYEQYF	TGTGCCAGCAGCTTAGTGGGCAGGGGGAGCTCCTACGAGCAGTACTTC	TRBJ2-7	TRBD1	TRBV7-6	16	.
CASSVEAGAYGYTF	TGTGCCAGCAGCGTAGAGGCAGGGGCTTATGGCTACACCTTC	TRBJ1-2	.	TRBV9	14	.
CASSPVAGGPETQYF	TGTGCCAGCTCACCAGTGGCGGGGGGGCCGGAGACCCAGTACTTC	TRBJ2-5	TRBD2	TRBV18	15	once
CASSLTGRETQYF	TGTGCCAGCAGTTTGACAGGGAGAGAGACCCAGTACTTC	TRBJ2-5	TRBD1	TRBV2	13	.
CAWSVMVESGGYTF	TGTGCCTGGAGTGTAATGGTCGAGTCGGGTGGCTACACCTTC	TRBJ1-2	.	TRBV30	14	.
CASSYRGNEKLFF	TGTGCCAGCAGTTACCGGGGTAATGAAAAACTGTTTTTT	TRBJ1-4	.	TRBV6-5	13	few
CASSFESTSGGGGQFF	TGTGCCAGCAGCTTCGAGTCGACTAGCGGGGGTGGTGGTCAGTTCTTC	TRBJ2-1	TRBD2	TRBV5-6	16	few
CASSLGGGPTYNEQFF	TGTGCCAGCAGCTTAGGCGGGGGGCCAACCTACAATGAGCAGTTCTTC	TRBJ2-1	TRBD2	TRBV7-2	16	.
CASSYDRGIGYTF	TGTGCCAGCAGCTACGACAGGGGGATTGGCTACACCTTC	TRBJ1-2	TRBD1	TRBV7-6	13	.
CAWSGVFVTDTQYF	TGTGCCTGGAGTGGTGTATTTGTGACAGATACGCAGTATTTT	TRBJ2-3	.	TRBV30	14	.
CSVSLSNTGELFF	TGCAGCGTAAGCCTATCGAACACCGGGGAGCTGTTTTTT	TRBJ2-2	.	TRBV29-1	13	.
CASSQAAGFVNTEAFF	TGCGCCAGCAGCCAGGCTGCAGGGTTCGTCAACACTGAAGCTTTCTTT	TRBJ1-1	.	TRBV4-1	16	.
CASSPLGLAGGYEQFF	TGTGCCAGCAGCCCGCTCGGACTAGCGGGAGGGTATGAGCAGTTCTTC	TRBJ2-1	TRBD2	TRBV7-8	16	.
CAWSVRDEQFF	TGTGCCTGGAGTGTACGGGATGAGCAGTTCTTC	TRBJ2-1	.	TRBV30	11	.
CASSVKREGAYEQYF	TGTGCCAGTAGTGTGAAAAGGGAGGGGGCCTACGAGCAGTACTTC	TRBJ2-7	.	TRBV19	15	.
CASSASGAYNEQFF	TGTGCCAGCAGCGCTTCGGGGGCCTACAATGAGCAGTTCTTC	TRBJ2-1	.	TRBV7-2	14	.
CASSSQRDSTDTQYF	TGTGCCAGCAGCTCCCAGCGGGACTCGACAGATACGCAGTATTTT	TRBJ2-3	TRBD2	TRBV7-3	15	.
CASSLDGQRMGGDTQYF	TGTGCCAGCAGCTTAGACGGACAGAGGATGGGTGGGGATACGCAGTATTTT	TRBJ2-3	.	TRBV11-2	17	.
CASSSTGVGYTF	TGTGCCAGCAGCTCGACAGGGGTCGGCTACACCTTC	TRBJ1-2	TRBD1	TRBV5-6	12	.
CAWTRGWSYNEQFF	TGTGCCTGGACCCGGGGGTGGTCCTACAATGAGCAGTTCTTC	TRBJ2-1	.	TRBV30	14	.
CASSGTGGNTIYF	TGTGCCAGCAGTGGGACAGGTGGAAACACCATATATTTT	TRBJ1-3	TRBD1	TRBV6-1	13	.
CASSADRYTEAFF	TGTGCCAGCAGCGCCGACAGGTACACTGAAGCTTTCTTT	TRBJ1-1	.	TRBV5-6	13	once
CASRNYRDRGRRGYTF	TGCGCCAGCAGGAATTACCGGGACAGGGGGCGAAGGGGCTACACCTTC	TRBJ1-2	TRBD1	TRBV5-1	16	.
CASSVLAGGASSYNEQFF	TGTGCCAGCAGTGTACTAGCGGGAGGGGCAAGCTCCTACAATGAGCAGTTCTTC	TRBJ2-1	TRBD2	TRBV27	18	.
CASSLRSGRGGTSIYGYTF	TGTGCCAGCAGTTTAAGGTCGGGTAGGGGGGGCACTAGTATCTATGGCTACACCTTC	TRBJ1-2	.	TRBV28	19	.
CASSLSPVYEQYF	TGTGCCAGCAGCTTGTCTCCGGTCTACGAGCAGTACTTC	TRBJ2-7	.	TRBV5-4	13	.
CTSRQGAYNEQFF	TGCACCAGCAGACAGGGCGCCTACAATGAGCAGTTCTTC	TRBJ2-1	.	TRBV1	13	.
CASSFSGESGGYTF	TGTGCCAGCAGTTTTTCAGGGGAGTCGGGAGGCTACACCTTC	TRBJ1-2	.	TRBV28	14	.
CASSLALWGDGAFF	TGTGCCAGCAGCTTAGCGCTTTGGGGGGACGGGGCTTTCTTT	TRBJ1-1	.	TRBV7-8	14	.
CASSPEQSVNEQFF	TGTGCCAGCTCACCTGAACAGTCAGTCAATGAGCAGTTCTTC	TRBJ2-1	.	TRBV18	14	.
CASSIAGNRYGYTF	TGTGCCAGCAGTATAGCAGGGAATCGGTATGGCTACACCTTC	TRBJ1-2	.	TRBV28	14	few
CASSSAYEQYF	TGTGCCAGCAGCTCCGCCTACGAGCAGTACTTC	TRBJ2-7	.	TRBV7-2	11	.
CANKQGFSSGGQFF	TGTGCCAACAAACAGGGCTTCTCATCGGGGGGGCAGTTCTTC	TRBJ2-1	.	TRBV2	14	.
CASSLVRRPTARQPPRSSYEQYF	TGCGCCAGCAGCTTGGTGAGGCGGCCAACGGCCCGCCAGCCCCCGAGGAGCTCCTACGAGCAGTACTTC	TRBJ2-7	.	TRBV5-1	23	.
CASSFSDRNTEAFF	TGTGCCAGCAGCTTCTCGGACAGGAACACTGAAGCTTTCTTT	TRBJ1-1	.	TRBV7-3	14	.
CASSFLPGQGPSLGYTF	TGCGCCAGCAGCTTCCTCCCGGGACAGGGGCCCAGCCTCGGCTACACCTTC	TRBJ1-2	TRBD1	TRBV5-1	17	.
CARKLAGGKYNEQFF	TGTGCCCGAAAACTAGCGGGAGGGAAATACAATGAGCAGTTCTTC	TRBJ2-1	TRBD2	TRBV30	15	.